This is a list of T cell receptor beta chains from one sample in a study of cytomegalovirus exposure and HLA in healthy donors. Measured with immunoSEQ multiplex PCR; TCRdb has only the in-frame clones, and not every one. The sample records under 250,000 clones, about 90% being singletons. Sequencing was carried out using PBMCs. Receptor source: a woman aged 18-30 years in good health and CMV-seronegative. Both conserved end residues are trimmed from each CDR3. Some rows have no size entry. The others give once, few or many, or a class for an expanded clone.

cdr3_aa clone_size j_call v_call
ASSLNPTGVNYGYT - TRBJ1-2 TRBV7-2
ASSIAGGWNEQY - TRBJ2-7 TRBV19
ASSPDRATEAF - TRBJ1-1 TRBV18
ASSLGRGMNTEAF - TRBJ1-1 TRBV7-9
ASSYFGKETQY - TRBJ2-5 TRBV6-5
SVEWGQGMNEQF - TRBJ2-1 TRBV29-1
AWSETTSATQY - TRBJ2-5 TRBV30
ASSGGVSSYNEQF - TRBJ2-1 TRBV5-8
AWNAGLAVYEQY - TRBJ2-7 TRBV30
ASSPPGTSGHNEQF - TRBJ2-1 TRBV13
ASSLQGTRRGQETQY - TRBJ2-5 TRBV5-4
ASSLGAAPSYEQY - TRBJ2-7 TRBV5-4
ASSLDVGGTDTQY - TRBJ2-3 TRBV11-2
ASSLVGTSVSYEQY - TRBJ2-7 TRBV7-2
ASGQNTGELF few TRBJ2-2 TRBV10-1
ASSPSGTSGATGELF - TRBJ2-2 TRBV5-4
ASSRFGTGANTGELF - TRBJ2-2 TRBV27
AWSVGLAGGPHEQY - TRBJ2-7 TRBV30
ASRGGTGGSNQPQH once TRBJ1-5 TRBV2
ASSSTTEAPRVWANVLT - TRBJ2-6 TRBV11-1
ASVRTSGGNEQF - TRBJ2-1 TRBV2
ASSHGDRGLEGYT - TRBJ1-2 TRBV27
TSSERAGGSQPQH once TRBJ1-5 TRBV2
ASSPTRQGSNEKLF - TRBJ1-4 TRBV9
AWSVLAGGSGNTIY - TRBJ1-3 TRBV30
SVLGSSGTEAF - TRBJ1-1 TRBV29-1
SVVASAYEQY - TRBJ2-7 TRBV29-1
ASSRLNDGYT - TRBJ1-2 TRBV7-6
ASSRAGAPLH - TRBJ1-6 TRBV18
ASKGGAYEQY - TRBJ2-7 TRBV27
ASSLAGAQETQY - TRBJ2-5 TRBV5-4
ASSYDRMNTEAF - TRBJ1-1 TRBV5-1
ASTGTPAVGELF - TRBJ2-2 TRBV19
ASSRNRGQETQY - TRBJ2-5 TRBV5-1
ASSLWTGGSEKLF - TRBJ1-4 TRBV28
ASSLSGDGEKLF - TRBJ1-4 TRBV5-1
ASSLLGRGNGYT few TRBJ1-2 TRBV28
ASSPTESNQPQH - TRBJ1-5 TRBV7-9
ASSTTGGNTEAF few TRBJ1-1 TRBV5-1
ASSTATVASTDTQY - TRBJ2-3 TRBV5-4
ASSAGEAYNEQF - TRBJ2-1 TRBV6-4
ASSLDGTDSYEQY - TRBJ2-7 TRBV5-1
ASKEDRGISGSSYNEQF - TRBJ2-1 TRBV27
ASSSRDRGETQY - TRBJ2-5 TRBV27
ASSPLPGSTEAF - TRBJ1-1 TRBV5-1
ASSLRGKETQY - TRBJ2-5 TRBV7-9
ASSPRDSTDTQY - TRBJ2-3 TRBV4-1
ASSQGVGGASPLH few TRBJ1-6 TRBV4-1
ASSSLAGGTDTQY - TRBJ2-3 TRBV28
ASSVLAGPSTDTQY - TRBJ2-3 TRBV9
ATRPEGTQETQY - TRBJ2-5 TRBV15
AWILRGRGSEKLF - TRBJ1-4 TRBV30
ASSTFGGAAYNEQF - TRBJ2-1 TRBV25-1